This entry lists 27 T cell receptor beta chains sequenced from one sample in a study of T cell repertoires in cytomegalovirus infection. Each CDR3 protein gets one entry after TCRdb re-called the reads with MiXCR. The profile shows around 630,000 distinct CDR3 sequences, approximately 24% of them singletons. The material sequenced was CD8+ T cells from PBMCs. Receptors originate from a human donor in good health (CMV status not recorded). Some clones in this sample may be carry-over from other donors' samples.

The chain is built from TRBV5-6 and TRBJ2-1, with 9 bases matching TRBD1. There are 14 residues in the CDR3. With 4 bases clipped from V and 8 bases from J, the junction kept 7 bases outside the gene matches. The V gene's germline CDR1 is SGHDT and CDR2 YYEEEE. Here the CDR3 DNA reads TGTGCCAGCAGCACCGGGACAGGGTACTATGAGCAGTTCTTC. Protein product: CASSTGTGYYEQFF. Using reference TRBV5-6 and TRBJ2-1 for the parts outside the CDR3, the full variable domain is DAGVTQSPTHLIKTRGQQVTLRCSPKSGHDTVSWYQQALGQGPQFIFQYYEEEERQRGNFPDRFSGHQFPNYSSELNVNALLLGDSALYLCASSTGTGYYEQFFGPGTRLTVL.

The rearrangement uses TRBV6-5 and TRBJ2-1, with TRBD2 matching 7 bases. CDR1 MNHEY and CDR2 SVGAGI come from the germline V gene. V was clipped by 6 bases and J by 4 bases; unmatched bases: 3. The CDR3 has 13 residues. The CDR3 is CASRLAAYNEQFF. The CDR3 DNA is TGTGCCAGCAGGCTAGCGGCTTACAATGAGCAGTTCTTC.

This clonotype has at least ten counts. The V call is TRBV7-2, the J call TRBJ2-7; D is uncertain. In germline, CDR1 is SGHTA, CDR2 FQGNSA. V shed 2 bases and J shed 2 bases, with 4 bases lying between them. This CDR3 spans 12 amino acids. The chain's CDR3 is CASSLSPYEQYV. CDR3 DNA: TGTGCCAGCAGCTTAAGTCCCTACGAGCAGTACGTC.

The chain recombines TRBV20-1 with TRBJ1-6; weak D call: TRBD1 (6 bases). Germline V gene sequence: CDR1 DFQATT, CDR2 SNEGSKA (reference sequence). The CDR3 consists of 16 residues. Between the trimmed V and J ends, which lost 6 bases and 0 bases, there was a span of 15 bases. Here the CDR3 reads CSAPDRVISYNSPLHF. The CDR3 bases are TGCAGTGCGCCGGACAGAGTAATCTCCTATAATTCACCCCTCCACTTT.

With regard to this clonotype: One base away lies a much larger clone, so this may be a sequencing read error. This chain links TRBV6-2 or TRBV6-3 with TRBJ2-7, with 8 bases that match TRBD1. The germline V gene encodes CDR1 MNHEY and CDR2 SVGEGT. The ends lost 7 bases at V and 5 bases at J; junction bases unmatched: 19. CDR3 length equals 17 residues. CDR3 DNA: TGTGCCAGCAATACCAATACGCTGACAGGGGTCGGGGACGAGCAGTACGTC. Encoded protein: CASNTNTLTGVGDEQYV.

The chain combines TRBV5-4 with TRBJ1-1, with TRBD1 as a possible D gene (5 bases). Germline CDR1 is SGHNT and CDR2 is YYREEE (reference sequence). The CDR3 loop spans 15 amino acids. Trimming pared 1 base from V and 5 bases from J, leaving 15 bases between. CDR3 sequence: CASSLYYQGVTEAFF. For the CDR3, the DNA is TGTGCCAGCAGCTTGTACTACCAGGGCGTAACTGAAGCTTTCTTT.

The chain combines TRBV29-1 with TRBJ1-2; D is ambiguous. Germline V gives CDR1 SQVTM, CDR2 ANQGSEA. The CDR3 loop spans 12 amino acids. V was pared by 3 bases and J by 8 bases, with 13 bases between. This CDR3 reads CSVEGPRPGYTF. The CDR3 DNA follows: TGCAGCGTTGAGGGCCCCCGGCCCGGCTACACCTTC.

This chain links TRBV4-1 with TRBJ2-3, with TRBD1 identical over 7 bases. The germline V gene encodes CDR1 MGHRA and CDR2 YSYEKL. V dropped 0 bases and J dropped 2; count of bases not matched to a gene: 5. This CDR3 contains 16 residues. This CDR3 is CASSQDLGQDTDTQYF. For the CDR3, the DNA is TGCGCCAGCAGCCAAGATCTCGGACAGGACACAGATACGCAGTATTTT.

V is TRBV7-2 and J is TRBJ2-2; perhaps TRBD2 as D (5 bases). CDR1 SGHTA and CDR2 FQGNSA come from the germline V gene. V was shortened by 1 base and J by 1 base, with 13 bases between the two germline ends. This CDR3 contains 17 residues. The DNA for the CDR3 is TGTGCCAGCAGCTTAGTCCCAGGAACTAGGAACACCGGGGAGCTGTTTTTT. Residues: CASSLVPGTRNTGELFF.

The chain joins TRBV28 to TRBJ1-2; D gene ambiguous. CDR3 length: 12 residues. Germline CDR1 and CDR2: MDHEN and SYDVKM. V was shortened by 7 bases and J by 5 bases, with 11 bases between the two germline ends. CDR3: CASTSRAYGYTF. CDR3 DNA sequence: TGTGCCAGCACCTCGCGGGCGTATGGCTACACCTTC.

The chain recombines TRBV3-1 with TRBJ2-1; D is perhaps TRBD1 (7 bases). Germline CDR1 LGHDT, CDR2 YNNKEL (reference sequence). CDR3 length: 16 residues. Trimming took off 1 base at V and 6 bases at J, with 16 bases between the two ends. CDR3 residues: CASSQVSAGGLNEQFF. The DNA of the CDR3 is TGTGCCAGCAGCCAAGTATCGGCAGGGGGACTCAATGAGCAGTTCTTC.

The gene calls are TRBV25-1 and TRBJ2-6, with D uncertain. The germline gives CDR1 MGHDK, CDR2 SYGVNS. Trimming took 8 bases from V and 4 from J, leaving 9 bases between them. This CDR3 is 13 amino acids long. As DNA, the CDR3 is TGTGCCAGCGAGTCCCTCGGGGCCAACGTCCTGACTTTC. This sequence encodes CASESLGANVLTF.

V is TRBV29-1 and J is TRBJ1-1; D gene ambiguous. Trimming removed 2 bases from V and 7 bases from J, with 8 bases in between. The germline V gene encodes CDR1 SQVTM and CDR2 ANQGSEA. The CDR3 contains 11 residues. CDR3 in amino acids: CSVEWGIEAFF. DNA for the CDR3: TGCAGCGTTGAATGGGGAATTGAAGCTTTCTTT.

The chain couples TRBV15 to TRBJ1-1, with a weak D call TRBD1 (6 bases). Germline CDR1 is LNHNV and CDR2 is YYDKDF (reference sequence). Trimming cost V 0 bases and J 8 bases, with 22 bases left between them. The CDR3 has 17 residues. The CDR3 sequence is CATSRDGGLGAGPEAFF. The CDR3 DNA reads TGTGCCACCAGCAGAGATGGGGGGCTGGGGGCGGGACCCGAAGCTTTCTTT.

Worth noting for this clonotype: This may come from a read error, since a much larger clone is one base off. The chain has TRBV28 and TRBJ1-1; TRBD1 agrees at 7 bases. CDR3 size: 18 residues. CDR1 and CDR2 from the germline V gene are MDHEN and SYDVKM. The CDR3 nucleotides are TGTACCAGCAGTTTTTTCACCCGAGACAGGGAGGGGAACACTGAAGCTTTCTTT. It is translated as CTSSFFTRDREGNTEAFF.

As regards this clonotype: A much larger clonotype is one base distant, so this may be a read error. The V gene is TRBV6-2 or TRBV6-3, the J gene TRBJ2-7; 7 bases are a match to TRBD1. Germline V lookup: CDR1 MNHEY, CDR2 SVGEGT. This CDR3 is 15 amino acids long. The CDR3 sequence: CDSSYSRQGGYEQYV. CDR3 coding DNA: TGTGACAGCAGTTACTCCCGACAGGGCGGCTACGAGCAGTACGTC.

As concerns this clonotype: This may be a read error, as it is one base from a much larger clone. This chain links TRBV7-8 with TRBJ2-3; TRBD2 is a possible D gene (5 bases). There are 13 residues in the CDR3. Trimming removed 8 bases from V and 5 bases from J, with 14 bases in between. Germline values: CDR1 SGHVS, CDR2 FQNEAQ. CDR3 protein: CASASRAGDTQYF. CDR3 DNA sequence: TGTGCCAGCGCCTCGAGGGCAGGAGATACGCAGTATTTT.

The chain links TRBV7-9 to TRBJ2-2, with TRBD1 matching 9 bases. The J segment lost 2 bases and the V segment lost 5 bases, leaving 9 bases of the junction unmatched. Germline CDR1 is SEHNR and CDR2 is FQNEAQ (reference sequence). The CDR3 is 17 residues long. CDR3 sequence: CASSRYLDRGNTGELFF. The CDR3 DNA reads TGTGCCAGCAGCCGATACCTGGACAGGGGAAACACCGGGGAGCTGTTTTTT.

This rearrangement joins TRBV9 to TRBJ1-2; D may be TRBD1 (5 bases). There are 17 residues in the CDR3. Trimming shortened V by 0 bases and J by 5 bases, and 20 bases separated the two germline ends. Germline CDR1 and CDR2: SGDLS and YYNGEE. The CDR3, as DNA: TGTGCCAGCAGCGTAGCCCCAGCCCAATTGGGGCTGTATGGCTACACCTTC. Its translation: CASSVAPAQLGLYGYTF. The full variable domain, completed using reference TRBV9 and TRBJ1-2, is DSGVTQTPKHLITATGQRVTLRCSPRSGDLSVYWYQQSLDQGLQFLIQYYNGEERAKGNILERFSAQQFPDLHSELNLSSLELGDSALYFCASSVAPAQLGLYGYTFGSGTRLTVV.

The J gene is TRBJ2-7, the V gene TRBV6-2 or TRBV6-3; D gene unclear. The germline V and J ends were trimmed by 6 bases and 2 bases, with 11 bases remaining between them. From germline, CDR1 is MNHEY and CDR2 SVGEGT. CDR3 length: 13 amino acids. CDR3 loop: CASSVGPPYEQYV. CDR3 DNA: TGTGCCAGCAGCGTAGGGCCCCCCTACGAGCAGTACGTC.

This clonotype was counted between two and nine times. V and J are TRBV28 and TRBJ2-3; D remains unclear. This CDR3 is 13 amino acids long. The germline V gene has CDR1 MDHEN and CDR2 SYDVKM. V shed 7 bases and J shed 0 bases, with 8 bases lying between them. CDR3 sequence reads: CASTRQSTDTQYF. In DNA, the CDR3 is TGTGCCAGCACAAGGCAAAGCACAGATACGCAGTATTTT. Together with reference TRBV28 and TRBJ2-3, the CDR3 gives the full variable domain: DVKVTQSSRYLVKRTGEKVFLECVQDMDHENMFWYRQDPGLGLRLIYFSYDVKMKEKGDIPEGYSVSREKKERFSLILESASTNQTSMYLCASTRQSTDTQYFGPGTRLTVL.

This clonotype was seen repeatedly, ten times or more. This chain uses TRBV29-1 with TRBJ1-2; 8 nucleotides match TRBD1. This CDR3 contains 12 residues. CDR1 and CDR2 from the germline V gene are SQVTM and ANQGSEA. J was trimmed by 4 bases and V by 6 bases; bases with no gene match: 4. The CDR3 spells CSVPTGVYGYTF. The CDR3 coding sequence is TGCAGCGTCCCGACAGGGGTCTATGGCTACACCTTC.

This chain joins TRBV12-3 or TRBV12-4 and TRBJ2-1; tentative D call: TRBD1 (6 bases). Trimming removed 5 bases at V and 4 bases at J, with 15 bases between. This CDR3 contains 15 residues. Written as DNA, the CDR3 is TGTGCCAGCAGTCTCCCGGGACACATGTACAATGAGCAGTTCTTC. It translates to CASSLPGHMYNEQFF.

In this sample, this clonotype turned up many times. The rearrangement joins TRBV5-6 to TRBJ1-1; TRBD1 matches 7 bases. CDR1 is SGHDT, CDR2 YYEEEE, per germline. This CDR3 region has 14 residues. The V and J ends lost 4 bases and 7 bases, in that order; junction bases with no gene match: 10. The CDR3 region has the DNA TGTGCCAGCAGCGCTTATCAGGGGGAAATTGAAGCTTTCTTT. Translation: CASSAYQGEIEAFF.

This chain uses TRBV5-1 with TRBJ1-1; maybe TRBD1 (5 bases). Germline CDR1 SGHRS, CDR2 YFSETQ. Deletions cut 5 bases from V and 7 bases from J, with 18 bases between. CDR3 length: 14 residues. CDR3 protein: CASSTGEGRGEAFF. The CDR3 region has the DNA TGCGCCAGCAGTACCGGAGAGGGGAGGGGTGAAGCTTTCTTT.

V and J are TRBV19 and TRBJ2-2; TRBD1 might be the D (6 bases). V lost 7 bases, J lost 5 bases, and 23 bases lay in between. Germline V lookup: CDR1 LNHDA, CDR2 SQIVND (reference sequence). The CDR3 sequence is 17 residues long. CDR3 in amino acids: CASIIPSVYRVTGELFF. The CDR3 DNA follows: TGTGCCAGTATTATCCCGTCGGTATACAGGGTAACCGGGGAGCTGTTTTTT.

This clonotype showed up just a few times. The J gene is TRBJ2-3, the V gene TRBV29-1, with 14 bases that match TRBD2. Germline CDR1 and CDR2: SQVTM and ANQGSEA. Germline trimming cut 6 bases from V and 4 bases from J; bases unmatched to any gene: 3. The CDR3 has 14 amino acids. This CDR3 reads CSVGTSGGADTQYF. Written as DNA, the CDR3 is TGCAGCGTCGGGACTAGCGGGGGCGCAGATACGCAGTATTTT.